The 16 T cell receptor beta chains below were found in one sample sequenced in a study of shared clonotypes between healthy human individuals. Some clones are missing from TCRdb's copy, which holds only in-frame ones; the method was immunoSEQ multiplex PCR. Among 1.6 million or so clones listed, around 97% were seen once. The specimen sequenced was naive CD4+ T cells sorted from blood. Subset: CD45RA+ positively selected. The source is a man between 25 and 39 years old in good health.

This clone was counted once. The CDR3 DNA sequence: TGTGCCAGCAGCTCAACAGCGTTTATCAATGAGCAGTTCTTC. Protein sequence: CASSSTAFINEQFF. The chain employs TRBV5-5 and TRBJ2-1; D is unclear. The V gene's germline CDR1 is SGHKS and CDR2 YYEKEE (reference sequence). Between the trimmed V and J ends, which lost 3 bases and 6 bases, there was a span of 13 bases. The CDR3 length is 14 residues.

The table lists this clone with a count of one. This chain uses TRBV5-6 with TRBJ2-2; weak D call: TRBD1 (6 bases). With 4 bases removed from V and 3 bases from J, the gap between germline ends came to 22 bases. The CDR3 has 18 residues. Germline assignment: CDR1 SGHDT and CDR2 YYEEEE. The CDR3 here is CASSPGRTAQGDTGELFF. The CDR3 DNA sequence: TGTGCCAGCAGCCCTGGACGGACAGCCCAAGGGGACACCGGGGAGCTGTTTTTT. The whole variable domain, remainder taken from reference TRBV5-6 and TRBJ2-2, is DAGVTQSPTHLIKTRGQQVTLRCSPKSGHDTVSWYQQALGQGPQFIFQYYEEEERQRGNFPDRFSGHQFPNYSSELNVNALLLGDSALYLCASSPGRTAQGDTGELFFGEGSRLTVL.

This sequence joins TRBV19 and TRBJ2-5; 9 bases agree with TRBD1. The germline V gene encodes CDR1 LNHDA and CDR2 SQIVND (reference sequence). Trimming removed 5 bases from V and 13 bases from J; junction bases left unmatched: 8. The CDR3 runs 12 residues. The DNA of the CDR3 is TGTGCCAGTAGTGTGGACAGGGGAGTGCTGTACTTC. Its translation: CASSVDRGVLYF.

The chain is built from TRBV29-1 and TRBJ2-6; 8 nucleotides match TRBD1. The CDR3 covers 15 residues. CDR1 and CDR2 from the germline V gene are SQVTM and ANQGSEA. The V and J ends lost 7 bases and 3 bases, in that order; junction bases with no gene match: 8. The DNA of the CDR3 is TGCAGCGCCGGACAGGGTATGAGTGGGGCCAACGTCCTGACTTTC. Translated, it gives CSAGQGMSGANVLTF.

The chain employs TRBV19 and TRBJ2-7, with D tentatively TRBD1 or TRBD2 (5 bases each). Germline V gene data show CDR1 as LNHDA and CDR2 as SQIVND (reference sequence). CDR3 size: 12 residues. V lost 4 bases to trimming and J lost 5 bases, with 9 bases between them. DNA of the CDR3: TGTGCCAGTAGTAGGGGGATTCACGAGCAGTACTTC. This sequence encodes CASSRGIHEQYF.

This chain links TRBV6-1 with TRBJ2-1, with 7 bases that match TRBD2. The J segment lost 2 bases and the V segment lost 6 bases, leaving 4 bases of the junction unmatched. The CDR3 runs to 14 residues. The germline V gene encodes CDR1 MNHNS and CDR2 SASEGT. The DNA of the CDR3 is TGTGCCAGCAGCCGGACTAGGACCTACAATGAGCAGTTCTTC. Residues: CASSRTRTYNEQFF.

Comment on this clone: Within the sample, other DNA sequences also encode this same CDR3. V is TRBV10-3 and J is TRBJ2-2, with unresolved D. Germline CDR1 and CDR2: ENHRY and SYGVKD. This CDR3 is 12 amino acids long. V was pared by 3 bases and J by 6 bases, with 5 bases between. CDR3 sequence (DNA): TGTGCCATCAGTGATGGGGCCGGGGAGCTGTTTTTT. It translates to CAISDGAGELFF.

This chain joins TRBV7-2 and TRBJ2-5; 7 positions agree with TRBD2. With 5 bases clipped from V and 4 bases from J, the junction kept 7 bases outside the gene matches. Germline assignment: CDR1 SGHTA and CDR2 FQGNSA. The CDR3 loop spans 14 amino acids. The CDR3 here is CASSPRTSRETQYF. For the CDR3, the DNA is TGTGCCAGCAGCCCGCGGACTAGTAGAGAGACCCAGTACTTC.

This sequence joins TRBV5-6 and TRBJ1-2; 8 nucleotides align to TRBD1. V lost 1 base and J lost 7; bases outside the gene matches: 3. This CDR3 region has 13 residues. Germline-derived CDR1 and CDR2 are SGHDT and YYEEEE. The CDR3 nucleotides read TGTGCCAGCAGCTTGATGGACAGGGCTGGCTACACCTTC. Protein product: CASSLMDRAGYTF.

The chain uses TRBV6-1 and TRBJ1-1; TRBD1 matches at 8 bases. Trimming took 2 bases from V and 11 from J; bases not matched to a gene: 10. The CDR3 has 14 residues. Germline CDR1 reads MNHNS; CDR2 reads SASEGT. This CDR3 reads CASSERARGRGAFF. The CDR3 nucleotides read TGTGCCAGCAGTGAAAGGGCCAGGGGGCGCGGGGCTTTCTTT.

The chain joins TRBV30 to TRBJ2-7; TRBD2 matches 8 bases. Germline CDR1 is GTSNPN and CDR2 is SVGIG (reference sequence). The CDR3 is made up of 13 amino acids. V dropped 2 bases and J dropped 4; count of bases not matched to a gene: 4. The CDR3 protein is CAWSRSGRYEQYF. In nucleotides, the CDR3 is TGTGCCTGGAGTAGAAGCGGGAGATACGAGCAGTACTTC.

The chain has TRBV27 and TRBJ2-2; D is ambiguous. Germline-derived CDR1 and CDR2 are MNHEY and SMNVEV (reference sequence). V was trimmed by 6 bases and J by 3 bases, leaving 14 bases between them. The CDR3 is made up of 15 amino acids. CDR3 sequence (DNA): TGTGCCAGCAGGGGCCCAAGTAGGCACACCGGGGAGCTGTTTTTT. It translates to CASRGPSRHTGELFF.

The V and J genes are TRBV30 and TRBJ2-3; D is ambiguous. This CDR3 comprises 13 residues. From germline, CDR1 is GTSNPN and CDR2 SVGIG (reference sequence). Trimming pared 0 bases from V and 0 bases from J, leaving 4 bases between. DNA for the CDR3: TGTGCCTGGAGTGTGTTCAGCACAGATACGCAGTATTTT. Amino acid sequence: CAWSVFSTDTQYF.

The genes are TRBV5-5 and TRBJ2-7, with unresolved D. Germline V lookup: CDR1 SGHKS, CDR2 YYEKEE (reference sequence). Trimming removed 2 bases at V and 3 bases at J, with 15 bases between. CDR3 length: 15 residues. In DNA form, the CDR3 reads TGTGCCAGCAGCTTTACCTTGACGAATATCTACGAGCAGTACTTC. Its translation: CASSFTLTNIYEQYF. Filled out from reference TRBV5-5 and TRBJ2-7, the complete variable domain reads DAGVTQSPTHLIKTRGQQVTLRCSPISGHKSVSWYQQVLGQGPQFIFQYYEKEERGRGNFPDRFSARQFPNYSSELNVNALLLGDSALYLCASSFTLTNIYEQYFGPGTRLTVT.

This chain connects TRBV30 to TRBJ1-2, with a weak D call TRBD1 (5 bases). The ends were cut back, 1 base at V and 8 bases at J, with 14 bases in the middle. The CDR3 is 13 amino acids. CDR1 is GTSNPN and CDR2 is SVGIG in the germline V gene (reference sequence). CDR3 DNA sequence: TGTGCCTGGAGTGCCCCCGGGGGTGGGGGCTACACCTTC. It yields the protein CAWSAPGGGGYTF.

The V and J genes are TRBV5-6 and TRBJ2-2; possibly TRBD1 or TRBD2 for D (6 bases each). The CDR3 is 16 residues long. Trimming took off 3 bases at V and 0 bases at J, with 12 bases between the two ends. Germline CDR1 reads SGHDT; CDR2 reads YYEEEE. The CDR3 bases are TGTGCCAGCAGCTGGGGGGCCTTTTCGAACACCGGGGAGCTGTTTTTT. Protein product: CASSWGAFSNTGELFF.